The TCR beta chain under discussion was sequenced for a study of blood T cell repertoires in COVID-19. Study at large: Specimens from acute and convalescent COVID-19 originated in the United States, Italy and Spain. PBMCs, B-cell-depleted T cells, or T cells provided the cDNA or gDNA that made up the material.

Germline V gene data show CDR1 as LNHDA and CDR2 as SQIVND (reference sequence). V was clipped by 7 bases and J by 5 bases, with 18 bases between them. The length of the CDR3 is 14 residues. As handled by the study authors: Using reference gene primer amplification, nucleated cell counts were estimated. Generated by immunoSEQ multiplex PCR, the TCRdb table keeps only in-frame clones and is missing some. That table supplies the V and J calls and clone size; D and trimming were determined from the DNA. The sample has some 170,000 clones, about three quarters seen once. Source material: peripheral blood. The TCR originated in a woman in her seventies with acute or convalescent COVID-19. The genes are TRBV19 and TRBJ2-7; possibly TRBD2 for D (5 bases). The CDR3 region has the DNA TGTGCCAGTATGGATCGCGGAGGTAGCAACGAGCAGTACTTC. Its protein is CASMDRGGSNEQYF.